These 30 T cell receptor beta chains were all obtained from the same sample, sequenced in a study of blood T cell repertoires in COVID-19. Some clones are missing from TCRdb's copy, which holds only in-frame ones; the method was immunoSEQ multiplex PCR. Of roughly 520,000 clones in the sample, 85% to 90% are singletons; the top ten hold over 1.5%. The material sequenced was PBMCs or T cells enriched from blood (not recorded which). The receptors here all came from a middle-aged woman who had recovered from COVID-19.

The chain is built from TRBV6-6 and TRBJ1-2, with TRBD1 matching over 8 bases. The CDR3 is 14 amino acids. Per the germline V gene, CDR1 is MNHNY and CDR2 is SVGAGI (reference sequence). V trimming: 2 bases; J trimming: 8 bases; junction bases outside the gene matches: 7. The DNA of the CDR3 is TGTGCCAGCAGTTACGAGGACAGGGAGGACGGCTACACCTTC. This encodes CASSYEDREDGYTF.

The chain couples TRBV9 to TRBJ2-3; possibly TRBD2 for D (5 bases). Germline assignment: CDR1 SGDLS and CDR2 YYNGEE. V lost 4 bases, J lost 0 bases, and 15 bases lay in between. CDR3 length: 16 amino acids. In DNA, the CDR3 is TGTGCCAGCAGCCCCCGGGGTTCTACTAGCACAGATACGCAGTATTTT. Translation: CASSPRGSTSTDTQYF. Full variable domain (outside the CDR3, taken from reference TRBV9 and TRBJ2-3): DSGVTQTPKHLITATGQRVTLRCSPRSGDLSVYWYQQSLDQGLQFLIQYYNGEERAKGNILERFSAQQFPDLHSELNLSSLELGDSALYFCASSPRGSTSTDTQYFGPGTRLTVL.

The chain links TRBV27 to TRBJ2-1; D gene unclear. Between the trimmed V and J ends, which lost 7 bases and 4 bases, there was a span of 8 bases. In germline, CDR1 is MNHEY, CDR2 SMNVEV (reference sequence). CDR3 length equals 12 residues. CDR3 coding DNA: TGTGCCAGCAATCAGAATTACAATGAGCAGTTCTTC. As protein: CASNQNYNEQFF.

V and J are TRBV19 and TRBJ1-1; the D is unclear. Between the trimmed V and J ends, which lost 1 base and 4 bases, there was a span of 10 bases. This CDR3 contains 14 residues. Germline CDR1 LNHDA, CDR2 SQIVND (reference sequence). Here the CDR3 DNA reads TGTGCCAGTAGTATAGTGGGCAGTTCCACTGAAGCTTTCTTT. Protein sequence: CASSIVGSSTEAFF.

The genes are TRBV7-2 and TRBJ2-2; 7 nucleotides line up with TRBD2. This CDR3 is 14 amino acids long. The V segment lost 5 bases and the J segment 5 bases; nucleotides outside the gene matches: 5. Germline loops: CDR1 SGHTA, CDR2 FQGNSA. The CDR3, as DNA: TGTGCCAGCAGCACCGGACTAGTTACCGGGGAGCTGTTTTTT. It encodes CASSTGLVTGELFF.

The V gene is TRBV13, the J gene TRBJ2-1, with TRBD2 matching over 10 bases. The J segment lost 2 bases and the V segment lost 0 bases, leaving 1 base of the junction unmatched. This CDR3 has 16 residues. Germline V gene sequence: CDR1 PRHDT, CDR2 FYEKMQ (reference sequence). The CDR3 loop is CASSLGLAGPYNEQFF. In nucleotides, the CDR3 is TGTGCCAGCAGCTTAGGACTAGCGGGACCCTACAATGAGCAGTTCTTC.

The J gene is TRBJ2-7, the V gene TRBV12-3 or TRBV12-4, with a possible D match to TRBD1 (5 bases). V gave up 5 bases and J gave up 6 bases, with 11 bases separating them. The CDR3 runs to 12 residues. DNA for the CDR3: TGTGCCAGCAGTCCTACAGGTGTCGAGCAGTACTTC. Translating it yields CASSPTGVEQYF.

This chain uses TRBV6-2 or TRBV6-3 with TRBJ2-6; TRBD2 matches at 12 bases. CDR3 length: 18 residues. CDR1 and CDR2 from the germline V gene are MNHEY and SVGEGT. The ends lost 4 bases at V and 0 bases at J; junction bases unmatched: 4. The chain's CDR3 is CASSSRTSGASGANVLTF. The CDR3 DNA reads TGTGCCAGCAGTTCTCGGACTAGCGGGGCCTCTGGGGCCAACGTCCTGACTTTC.

This chain joins TRBV3-1 (or the pseudogene TRBV3-2) and TRBJ2-1; D remains ambiguous. Trimming stripped 1 base from V and 6 bases from J, with 10 bases between. CDR1 and CDR2 from the germline V gene are LGHDT and YNNKEL (reference sequence). This CDR3 is built from 14 residues. DNA for the CDR3: TGTGCCAGCAGCCAAGCCCCTTTAGCCAATGAGCAGTTCTTC. Amino acids: CASSQAPLANEQFF.

This rearrangement joins TRBV6-5 to TRBJ2-7, with 11 bases aligning to TRBD2. Germline CDR1 reads MNHEY; CDR2 reads SVGAGI. The CDR3 has 15 amino acids. Losses at the gene ends were 6 bases for V and 1 base for J; bases not matched to a gene: 5. The CDR3 DNA is TGTGCCAGCAGCCCACTAGCGGGGGAGTCCTACGAGCAGTACTTC. Amino acid sequence: CASSPLAGESYEQYF.

This clone was counted a few times. J is TRBJ2-5 and V is TRBV5-4; TRBD2 matches 12 bases. J was trimmed by 2 bases and V by 4 bases; bases with no gene match: 3. The CDR3 is 15 amino acids. The germline gives CDR1 SGHNT, CDR2 YYREEE (reference sequence). CDR3 region: CASSASGRGQETQYF. CDR3 DNA: TGTGCCAGCAGCGCTAGCGGGAGGGGTCAAGAGACCCAGTACTTC.

This clone has just one count. The genes are TRBV9 and TRBJ2-3; TRBD2 agrees at 9 bases. Germline trimming cut 0 bases from V and 5 bases from J; bases unmatched to any gene: 4. The CDR3 extends over 15 amino acids. CDR1 and CDR2 (germline): SGDLS, YYNGEE. The CDR3 sequence: CASSVASGVQDTQYF. The CDR3 DNA follows: TGTGCCAGCAGCGTAGCTAGCGGGGTGCAAGATACGCAGTATTTT. Supplemented by reference TRBV9 and TRBJ2-3, the full variable domain reads DSGVTQTPKHLITATGQRVTLRCSPRSGDLSVYWYQQSLDQGLQFLIQYYNGEERAKGNILERFSAQQFPDLHSELNLSSLELGDSALYFCASSVASGVQDTQYFGPGTRLTVL.

The chain joins TRBV19 to TRBJ2-5, with TRBD2 matching over 14 bases. The CDR3 totals 17 residues. In germline, CDR1 is LNHDA, CDR2 SQIVND (reference sequence). The CDR3 sequence: CASHLTGLAGDLETQYF. CDR3 nucleotide sequence: TGTGCAAGCCATTTGACGGGACTAGCGGGAGATCTAGAGACCCAGTACTTC.

This chain links TRBV6-2 or TRBV6-3 with TRBJ1-1; 7 bases are a match to TRBD1. From germline, CDR1 is MNHEY and CDR2 SVGEGT. V shed 5 bases and J 7 bases; nucleotides not matched to a gene: 19. This CDR3 has 17 residues. The CDR3 DNA follows: TGTGCCAGCAGTCATCCCCCATCCGGGACAGCCAGAAGTGAAGCTTTCTTT. The encoded protein is CASSHPPSGTARSEAFF.

This CDR3 is CASSEGTGTFADTQYF. Here the CDR3 DNA reads TGCGCCAGCAGTGAGGGGACAGGGACTTTTGCAGATACGCAGTATTTT. The V and J genes are TRBV10-1 and TRBJ2-3; 9 bases are a match to TRBD1. V lost 2 bases, J lost 4 bases, and 7 bases stayed unmatched. Germline V lookup: CDR1 WNHNN, CDR2 SYGVQD (reference sequence). This CDR3 spans 16 amino acids.

V gene TRBV27 combines with J gene TRBJ2-7; D might be TRBD2 (6 bases). The CDR3 is made up of 15 amino acids. CDR1 and CDR2 from the germline V gene are MNHEY and SMNVEV (reference sequence). V lost 4 bases and J 2 bases, leaving 15 bases between the germline ends. The CDR3 DNA reads as TGTGCCAGCAGTTCCGCGGGGTCCATGACCTACGAGCAGTACTTC. Encoded protein: CASSSAGSMTYEQYF.

The V call is TRBV18, the J call TRBJ2-1; the D gene is possibly TRBD1 (5 bases). The V gene's germline CDR1 is KGHSH and CDR2 LQKENI. V lost 2 bases and J 4 bases, leaving 6 bases between the germline ends. The CDR3 runs 13 residues. The chain's CDR3 is CASSPTGYNEQFF. CDR3 DNA sequence: TGTGCCAGCTCACCAACAGGATACAATGAGCAGTTCTTC.

This clone was seen a single time. The rearrangement links TRBV10-3 to TRBJ2-7; TRBD1 matches 7 bases. Trimming took 6 bases from V and 2 from J; bases not matched to a gene: 4. The CDR3 has 13 residues. CDR1 is ENHRY, CDR2 SYGVKD, per germline. The CDR3 coding sequence is TGTGCCATCAGCTCTGACAGGGCCTACGAGCAGTACTTC. This sequence encodes CAISSDRAYEQYF.

This clone was counted a single time. The chain employs TRBV4-2 and TRBJ2-1; D might be TRBD1 (6 bases). The germline V gene encodes CDR1 LGHNA and CDR2 YNFKEQ. V lost 1 base and J lost 8, with 15 bases in between. This CDR3 has 15 amino acids. The CDR3 DNA reads TGTGCCAGCAGCCAAGGAACAGTTGGGGGCGATGAGCAGTTCTTC. Amino acid sequence: CASSQGTVGGDEQFF.

The rearrangement joins TRBV6-2 or TRBV6-3 to TRBJ1-6; D call uncertain. Germline V gene lookup returns CDR1 MNHEY and CDR2 SVGEGT. Deletions cut 6 bases from V and 9 bases from J, with 12 bases between. The CDR3 is 13 amino acids. This chain's CDR3 is CASSPEVISPLHF. CDR3 nucleotide sequence: TGTGCCAGCAGCCCAGAGGTGATTTCACCCCTCCACTTT.

This clone was recorded once. V gene TRBV10-1 combines with J gene TRBJ2-3, with 8 bases identical to TRBD1. The CDR3 length is 16 residues. The V gene's germline CDR1 is WNHNN and CDR2 SYGVQD (reference sequence). Trimming at V came to 6 bases and at J to 0 bases, leaving 8 bases not matched to a gene. The CDR3 region is CASSQRTGQSTDTQYF. CDR3 DNA sequence: TGCGCCAGCAGCCAACGGACAGGGCAAAGCACAGATACGCAGTATTTT.

This chain uses TRBV7-2 with TRBJ1-5; weak D call: TRBD1 (5 bases). This CDR3 contains 17 residues. Trimming removed 0 bases at V and 0 bases at J, with 12 bases between. CDR1 and CDR2 from the germline V gene are SGHTA and FQGNSA. The CDR3 region is CASSLAGGPSSNQPQHF. The CDR3 DNA sequence: TGTGCCAGCAGCTTAGCGGGGGGACCTTCTAGCAATCAGCCCCAGCATTTT.

The chain carries TRBV5-4 and TRBJ1-3; TRBD1 matches 7 bases. The CDR3 totals 14 residues. V trimming: 4 bases; J trimming: 2 bases; junction bases outside the gene matches: 3. Germline CDR1 SGHNT, CDR2 YYREEE (reference sequence). The CDR3 sequence: CASSQDRAGNTIYF. The CDR3 region has the DNA TGTGCCAGCAGCCAAGACAGGGCTGGAAACACCATATATTTT. Combining the CDR3 with reference TRBV5-4 and TRBJ1-3 gives the whole variable domain ETGVTQSPTHLIKTRGQQVTLRCSSQSGHNTVSWYQQALGQGPQFIFQYYREEENGRGNFPPRFSGLQFPNYSSELNVNALELDDSALYLCASSQDRAGNTIYFGEGSWLTVV.

This chain links TRBV24-1 with TRBJ2-3; tentative D call: TRBD1 (5 bases). The CDR3 sequence is 14 residues long. V lost 0 bases and J lost 6, with 9 bases in between. The germline V gene has CDR1 KGHDR and CDR2 SFDVKD. CDR3 nucleotide sequence: TGTGCCACCAGTGATTTGGGGGCGGTCGATACGCAGTATTTT. It codes for CATSDLGAVDTQYF.

This chain joins TRBV11-2 and TRBJ1-1, with 8 bases lining up with TRBD1. CDR1 is SGHAT, CDR2 FQNNGV, per germline. The CDR3 is 19 residues long. Trimming at V came to 2 bases and at J to 5 bases, leaving 19 bases not matched to a gene. DNA for the CDR3: TGTGCCAGCAGCTTACCCCAATTACGTTCGACAGGGGTGGGGACTGAAGCTTTCTTT. It translates to CASSLPQLRSTGVGTEAFF.

V gene TRBV5-6 combines with J gene TRBJ2-3; D perhaps matches TRBD1 (5 bases). Germline V gene lookup returns CDR1 SGHDT and CDR2 YYEEEE. The CDR3 runs 17 residues. The V end was cut by 4 bases, the J end by 0 bases, with 18 bases between. This chain's CDR3 is CASSQYRGYRSTDTQYF. CDR3 DNA sequence: TGTGCCAGCAGCCAGTATAGGGGATACCGAAGCACAGATACGCAGTATTTT.

The chain employs TRBV29-1 and TRBJ1-2; TRBD1 is a possible D gene (5 bases). The V and J ends lost 5 bases and 2 bases respectively, with 12 bases between them. The CDR3 sequence is 13 residues long. From germline, CDR1 is SQVTM and CDR2 ANQGSEA. The CDR3 sequence: CSVYGGWNYGYTF. CDR3 DNA: TGCAGCGTTTACGGGGGGTGGAACTATGGCTACACCTTC.

The CDR3 sequence is CASSQDASDFGLNEGREEQFF. The CDR3 region has the DNA TGCGCCAGCAGCCAAGATGCGAGTGATTTTGGTCTTAACGAAGGGAGGGAAGAGCAGTTCTTC. This sequence joins TRBV4-1 and TRBJ2-1; 7 bases map to TRBD2. This CDR3 has 21 amino acids. Germline V CDR1 and CDR2: MGHRA, YSYEKL. V was pared by 0 bases and J by 10 bases, with 27 bases of the junction left unmatched.

The chain links TRBV12-3 or TRBV12-4 to TRBJ1-2; D possibly corresponds to TRBD1 (5 bases). This CDR3 comprises 13 residues. With 3 bases removed from V and 8 bases from J, the gap between germline ends came to 13 bases. This CDR3 is CASSFQGSGGYTF. Here the CDR3 DNA reads TGTGCCAGCAGTTTTCAGGGAAGTGGCGGCTACACCTTC.

The chain carries TRBV4-1 and TRBJ2-4; 10 bases are a match to TRBD1. Germline loops: CDR1 MGHRA, CDR2 YSYEKL. The ends lost 3 bases at V and 8 bases at J; junction bases unmatched: 13. The CDR3 contains 17 residues. The CDR3 nucleotides read TGCGCCAGCAGCCAGGATCCCTTTGCCGGGACAGGGGACATTCAGTACTTC. Protein: CASSQDPFAGTGDIQYF.